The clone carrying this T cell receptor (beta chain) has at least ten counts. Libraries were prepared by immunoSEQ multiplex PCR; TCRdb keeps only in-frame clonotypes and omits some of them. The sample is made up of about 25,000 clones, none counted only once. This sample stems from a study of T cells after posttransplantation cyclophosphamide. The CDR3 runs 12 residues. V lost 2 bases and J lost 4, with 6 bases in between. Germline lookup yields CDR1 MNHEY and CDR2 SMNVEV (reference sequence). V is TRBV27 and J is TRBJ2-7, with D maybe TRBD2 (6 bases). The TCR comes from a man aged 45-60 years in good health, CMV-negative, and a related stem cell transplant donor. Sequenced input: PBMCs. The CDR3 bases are TGTGCCAGCAGTTTAGGGGGGTACGAGCAGTACTTC. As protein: CASSLGGYEQYF.